These T cell receptor beta chains were read from a single sample in a study of cytomegalovirus exposure and HLA in healthy donors. TCRdb's table, derived via immunoSEQ multiplex PCR, lists solely in-frame clones and lacks some. The sample consists of some 190,000 clones, around 80% of them appearing once. Sequenced: PBMCs. The receptors shown here come from a man younger than 35 in good health and CMV-seronegative. Both conserved end residues are part of each CDR3. D genes are given only for firm matches. Not all rows give a size; the values are once, few, many and, for expanded clones, a class.

j_gene: TRBJ1-1; v_gene: TRBV2; abundance: NA; d_gene: NA; CDR3aa: CASSGLGLPTEAFF; CDR3nt: TGTGCCAGCAGTGGTTTGGGCCTTCCTACTGAAGCTTTCTTT
j_gene: TRBJ1-1; v_gene: TRBV5-6; abundance: few; d_gene: NA; CDR3aa: CASSWGEAEAFF; CDR3nt: TGTGCCAGCAGCTGGGGGGAAGCTGAAGCTTTCTTT
j_gene: TRBJ2-3; v_gene: TRBV5-5; abundance: NA; d_gene: NA; CDR3aa: CASSRDIFTDTQYF; CDR3nt: TGTGCCAGCAGCCGGGACATCTTCACAGATACGCAGTATTTT
j_gene: TRBJ2-3; v_gene: TRBV7-8; abundance: once; d_gene: TRBD2; CDR3aa: CASSSGTSGGPNTDTQYF; CDR3nt: TGTGCCAGCAGCTCCGGGACTAGCGGGGGGCCAAACACAGATACGCAGTATTTT
j_gene: TRBJ2-1; v_gene: TRBV6-1; abundance: NA; d_gene: NA; CDR3aa: CASIREGAYNEQFF; CDR3nt: TGTGCCAGCATAAGAGAAGGGGCCTACAATGAGCAGTTCTTC
j_gene: TRBJ2-1; v_gene: TRBV7-2; abundance: NA; d_gene: NA; CDR3aa: CASSLMGLLSYNEQFF; CDR3nt: TGTGCCAGCAGCTTAATGGGACTGCTTTCCTACAATGAGCAGTTCTTC
j_gene: TRBJ1-1; v_gene: TRBV5-6; abundance: NA; d_gene: NA; CDR3aa: CASSLQGTKNTEAFF; CDR3nt: TGTGCCAGCAGCTTGCAGGGAACGAAAAACACTGAAGCTTTCTTT
j_gene: TRBJ2-2; v_gene: TRBV19; abundance: NA; d_gene: TRBD2; CDR3aa: CASSPMVGGGTGELFF; CDR3nt: TGTGCCAGTAGCCCTATGGTGGGGGGGGGCACCGGGGAGCTGTTTTTT
j_gene: TRBJ1-5; v_gene: TRBV6-1; abundance: NA; d_gene: TRBD1; CDR3aa: CASSGTGGFNQPQHF; CDR3nt: TGTGCCAGCAGTGGGACAGGGGGATTCAATCAGCCCCAGCATTTT
j_gene: TRBJ2-3; v_gene: TRBV4-2; abundance: NA; d_gene: TRBD2; CDR3aa: CASSQDRGRGGFLTDTQYF; CDR3nt: TGTGCCAGCAGCCAAGATCGTGGGCGGGGGGGCTTCTTAACAGATACGCAGTATTTT
j_gene: TRBJ1-1; v_gene: TRBV19; abundance: NA; d_gene: NA; CDR3aa: CASSMWRRTEAFF; CDR3nt: TGTGCCAGTAGTATGTGGAGGCGCACTGAAGCTTTCTTT
j_gene: TRBJ2-3; v_gene: TRBV6-4; abundance: few; d_gene: TRBD1; CDR3aa: CASSEEQGMDTQYF; CDR3nt: TGTGCCAGCAGTGAAGAACAGGGGATGGATACGCAGTATTTT
j_gene: TRBJ2-7; v_gene: TRBV29-1; abundance: NA; d_gene: NA; CDR3aa: CSVGFRQARSYEQYF; CDR3nt: TGCAGCGTTGGATTCCGGCAGGCACGCTCCTACGAGCAGTACTTC
j_gene: TRBJ2-7; v_gene: TRBV7-2; abundance: NA; d_gene: TRBD2; CDR3aa: CASSLVGTSEQYF; CDR3nt: TGTGCCAGCAGCTTAGTGGGGACTAGCGAGCAGTACTTC
j_gene: TRBJ1-4; v_gene: TRBV6-6; abundance: NA; d_gene: TRBD1; CDR3aa: CASSYSWTGGDEKLFF; CDR3nt: TGTGCCAGCAGTTACTCCTGGACAGGGGGCGATGAAAAACTGTTTTTT
j_gene: TRBJ1-6; v_gene: TRBV7-8; abundance: NA; d_gene: TRBD1; CDR3aa: CASSSYRGVGLNSPLHF; CDR3nt: TGTGCCAGCAGCTCTTACAGGGGTGTGGGCCTTAATTCACCCCTCCACTTT
j_gene: TRBJ2-7; v_gene: TRBV4-1; abundance: once; d_gene: NA; CDR3aa: CASSQDNWELGEQYF; CDR3nt: TGCGCCAGCAGCCAAGATAACTGGGAGTTAGGGGAGCAGTACTTC
j_gene: TRBJ2-5; v_gene: TRBV7-8; abundance: NA; d_gene: NA; CDR3aa: CASSPGETQYF; CDR3nt: TGTGCCAGCAGCCCGGGAGAGACCCAGTACTTC
j_gene: TRBJ2-2; v_gene: TRBV15; abundance: NA; d_gene: TRBD1; CDR3aa: CASRTGYTGELFF; CDR3nt: TGTGCCTCAAGGACAGGCTACACCGGGGAGCTGTTTTTT
j_gene: TRBJ1-4; v_gene: TRBV19; abundance: NA; d_gene: NA; CDR3aa: CASSIPGSPREGKLFF; CDR3nt: TGTGCCAGTAGTATACCGGGAAGTCCGAGAGAGGGAAAACTGTTTTTT
j_gene: TRBJ2-1; v_gene: TRBV2; abundance: once; d_gene: NA; CDR3aa: CASQTGYNEQFF; CDR3nt: TGTGCCAGCCAAACAGGTTACAATGAGCAGTTCTTC
j_gene: TRBJ1-3; v_gene: TRBV7-9; abundance: NA; d_gene: NA; CDR3aa: CSSSNPARFSGNTIYF; CDR3nt: TGTTCCAGCAGCAACCCGGCGAGGTTTTCCGGAAACACCATATATTTT
j_gene: TRBJ1-1; v_gene: TRBV7-9; abundance: NA; d_gene: TRBD1; CDR3aa: CASSRTGGMTEAFF; CDR3nt: TGTGCCAGCAGCCGGACAGGGGGGATGACTGAAGCTTTCTTT
j_gene: TRBJ2-3; v_gene: TRBV5-6; abundance: NA; d_gene: TRBD2; CDR3aa: CASSRGVAGGPDTQYF; CDR3nt: TGTGCCAGCAGCAGGGGGGTAGCGGGAGGACCGGATACGCAGTATTTT
j_gene: TRBJ1-1; v_gene: TRBV6-6; abundance: NA; d_gene: NA; CDR3aa: CASSYDSNTEAFF; CDR3nt: TGTGCCAGCAGTTACGATAGTAACACTGAAGCTTTCTTT
j_gene: TRBJ1-6; v_gene: TRBV7-9; abundance: NA; d_gene: NA; CDR3aa: CASSLEPESPLHF; CDR3nt: TGTGCCAGCAGCTTAGAGCCTGAATCACCCCTCCACTTT
j_gene: TRBJ1-4; v_gene: TRBV28; abundance: NA; d_gene: NA; CDR3aa: CASSLWAGTNEKLFF; CDR3nt: TGTGCCAGCAGTTTATGGGCAGGGACTAATGAAAAACTGTTTTTT
j_gene: TRBJ2-7; v_gene: TRBV9; abundance: NA; d_gene: TRBD1; CDR3aa: CASSVGDRGYYEQYF; CDR3nt: TGTGCCAGCAGCGTAGGGGACAGGGGATACTACGAGCAGTACTTC
j_gene: TRBJ2-7; v_gene: TRBV7-9; abundance: NA; d_gene: NA; CDR3aa: CASSLGVYEQYF; CDR3nt: TGTGCCAGCAGCTTAGGAGTCTACGAGCAGTACTTC
j_gene: TRBJ1-2; v_gene: TRBV4-1; abundance: NA; d_gene: TRBD1; CDR3aa: CASSPGPGTVYGYTF; CDR3nt: TGCGCCAGCAGCCCCGGACCCGGGACAGTCTATGGCTACACCTTC
j_gene: TRBJ2-3; v_gene: TRBV13; abundance: once; d_gene: TRBD2; CDR3aa: CASTPTGGSTDTQYF; CDR3nt: TGTGCCAGCACCCCCACGGGAGGGAGCACAGATACGCAGTATTTT
j_gene: TRBJ1-1; v_gene: TRBV5-1; abundance: NA; d_gene: NA; CDR3aa: CASSSAGGGSRTEAFF; CDR3nt: TGCGCCAGCAGCTCCGCCGGGGGGGGGAGTCGGACTGAAGCTTTCTTT
j_gene: TRBJ2-6; v_gene: TRBV19; abundance: NA; d_gene: TRBD1; CDR3aa: CASSATGVVEGANVLTF; CDR3nt: TGTGCCAGTAGTGCCACAGGGGTCGTCGAAGGGGCCAACGTCCTGACTTTC
j_gene: TRBJ2-2; v_gene: TRBV27; abundance: NA; d_gene: TRBD2; CDR3aa: CASSPIGVDSGSSGELFF; CDR3nt: TGTGCCAGCAGTCCAATTGGGGTCGATAGCGGGAGTTCCGGGGAGCTGTTTTTT
j_gene: TRBJ2-1; v_gene: TRBV11-2; abundance: once; d_gene: NA; CDR3aa: CASSSISYNEQFF; CDR3nt: TGTGCCAGCAGCTCCATCTCCTACAATGAGCAGTTCTTC
j_gene: TRBJ1-1; v_gene: TRBV9; abundance: NA; d_gene: NA; CDR3aa: CASSVDGIRNTEAFF; CDR3nt: TGTGCCAGCAGCGTAGACGGTATCCGTAACACTGAAGCTTTCTTT
j_gene: TRBJ1-5; v_gene: TRBV19; abundance: NA; d_gene: NA; CDR3aa: CASSRGADPQHF; CDR3nt: TGTGCCAGTAGTAGGGGCGCCGATCCCCAGCATTTT